This T cell receptor beta chain was sequenced during a study of blood T cells in healthy people across ages. Looked up from germline, CDR1 is SGHAT and CDR2 is FQDESV (reference sequence). CDR3 length: 14 amino acids. V lost 5 bases, J lost 0 bases, and 10 bases lay in between. It was approximately 10 milliliters of peripheral blood that were drawn from each donor. Per sample, extraction of total RNA gave at least 6 micrograms in every case. Then a second PCR, running roughly 7 to 11 cycles, was carried out with a sample-barcoded 5' primer and a J-beta primer mix. MiXCR, applied by TCRdb to the 5' RACE reads, yields one record per CDR3 protein. The table lists about 970,000 distinct CDR3 sequences, around 54% of them singletons.

The sample comprised blood. J is TRBJ2-5 and V is TRBV11-1; unclear D gene. The receptor was isolated from a woman aged 55-70 years in good health. The CDR3 reads CASSPGWDQETQYF. In DNA form, the CDR3 reads TGTGCCAGCAGCCCAGGATGGGACCAAGAGACCCAGTACTTC.